The entry below gives a single TCR beta chain sequence along with its context. Clones were read by immunoSEQ multiplex PCR, and TCRdb kept only the in-frame ones, dropping some. The sample consists of 11,000 to 15,000 clones, approximately 73% of them appearing once. This record belongs to a study of neoadjuvant anti-PD-1 for oral cavity cancer. Time point denoted: after neoadjuvant nivolumab, at surgical resection. The CDR3 length is 15 residues. Unmatched junction bases numbered 9, after V lost 2 bases and J lost 5 bases. Germline V gene lookup returns CDR1 SEHNR and CDR2 FQNEAQ (reference sequence).

The specimen comprised PBMCs, sampled after nivolumab (anti-PD-1) treatment. V and J are TRBV7-9 and TRBJ2-7; 7 bases are a match to TRBD1. This receptor was identified in a person between 35 and 79 years old with oral cavity squamous cell carcinoma. In DNA, the CDR3 is TGTGCCAGCAGCTTAAGACAGGGAAATATCGACGAGCAGTACTTC. Translating it yields CASSLRQGNIDEQYF. The variable domain in full, completed from reference TRBV7-9 and TRBJ2-7, reads DTGVSQNPRHKITKRGQNVTFRCDPISEHNRLYWYRQTLGQGPEFLTYFQNEAQLEKSRLLSDRFSAERPKGSFSTLEIQRTEQGDSAMYLCASSLRQGNIDEQYFGPGTRLTVT.